The clone carrying this T cell receptor (beta chain) turned up a few times. The antigen remains unidentified. Both TCR beta VDJ combination and CDR3 sequence profiling were carried out. Genomic DNA was the template for this profiling. In TCRdb, the reads were re-called with MiXCR into one record per CDR3 protein. The table includes approximately 160,000 distinct CDR3 sequences, approximately 40% detected once. The ends were cut back, 4 bases at V and 2 bases at J, with 8 bases in the middle. Per germline, CDR1 KGHSH and CDR2 LQKENI. The CDR3 runs 13 residues. The data were taken from a study of CD8+CD57+ T cells in acquired aplastic anemia. Study at large: Roughly 3 ug was the average amount of DNA from sorted CD4+ and CD8+ cells. Healthy donor sequencing depth: 9.5 million to 10.8 million CD4+, approximately 11 million CD8+ reads. Findings and limits, study-wide: It was found that nearly 30 CD8+ CDR3 sequences were shared between patients and controls. Patients and controls were not found to differ significantly in CD8+ Simpson's diversity.

The sequence was collected from a human donor in good health. Material for sequencing was sorted CD4+, CD8+, or CD8+CD57+ T cells (not recorded which) from PBMCs. The chain carries TRBV18 and TRBJ2-5, with no clear D. The CDR3 nucleotides are TGTGCCAGCTCACTATCACAACAAGAGACCCAGTACTTC. Translation: CASSLSQQETQYF. Full variable domain (missing parts from reference TRBV18 and TRBJ2-5): NAGVMQNPRHLVRRRGQEARLRCSPMKGHSHVYWYRQLPEEGLKFMVYLQKENIIDESGMPKERFSAEFPKEGPSILRIQQVVRGDSAAYFCASSLSQQETQYFGPGTRLLVL.